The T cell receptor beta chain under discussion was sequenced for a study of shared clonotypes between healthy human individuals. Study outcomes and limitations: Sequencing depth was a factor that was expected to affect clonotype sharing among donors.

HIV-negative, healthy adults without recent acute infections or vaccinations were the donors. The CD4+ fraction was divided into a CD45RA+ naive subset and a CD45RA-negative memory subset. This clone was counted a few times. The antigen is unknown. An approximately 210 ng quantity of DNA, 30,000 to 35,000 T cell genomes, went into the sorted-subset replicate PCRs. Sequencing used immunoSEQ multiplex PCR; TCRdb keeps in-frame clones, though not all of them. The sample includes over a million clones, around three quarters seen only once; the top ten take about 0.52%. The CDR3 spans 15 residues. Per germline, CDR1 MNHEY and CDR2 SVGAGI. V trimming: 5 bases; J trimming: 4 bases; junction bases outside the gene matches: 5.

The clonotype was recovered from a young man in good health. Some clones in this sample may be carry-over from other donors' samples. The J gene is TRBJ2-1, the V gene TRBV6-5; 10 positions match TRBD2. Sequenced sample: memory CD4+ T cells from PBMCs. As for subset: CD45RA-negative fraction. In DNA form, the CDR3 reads TGTGCCAGCAGTAAGGGACTAGCGCCTTACAATGAGCAGTTCTTC. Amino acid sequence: CASSKGLAPYNEQFF.